Below are 12 T cell receptor beta chains sequenced from a single sample in a study of T cell repertoires in cytomegalovirus infection. TCRdb reanalysed the reads using MiXCR and keeps one entry per CDR3 protein. The data contain fewer than 700,000 distinct CDR3 sequences, roughly 24% of them singletons. Sequencing was done on a sample of CD8+ T cells from PBMCs. Receptor source: a human donor in good health (CMV status not recorded). Some clones in this sample may be carry-over from other donors' samples.

CDR3 DNA sequence: TGCAGTGCTGAACCCGGATGGGACAGGGGTACCTACGAGCAGTACTTC. Protein sequence: CSAEPGWDRGTYEQYF. The rearrangement links TRBV20-1 to TRBJ2-7; 10 nucleotides line up with TRBD1. V lost 5 bases and J lost 2; bases outside the gene matches: 12. Germline CDR1 DFQATT, CDR2 SNEGSKA (reference sequence). CDR3 length: 16 residues.

The chain combines TRBV4-1 with TRBJ1-5; D gene uncertain. The CDR3 spans 15 residues. The ends were cut back, 3 bases at V and 1 base at J, with 10 bases in the middle. From germline, CDR1 is MGHRA and CDR2 YSYEKL. CDR3 nucleotide sequence: TGCGCCAGCAGCCAGATACAAGGAAGCAATCAGCCCCAGCATTTT. This encodes CASSQIQGSNQPQHF.

CDR3 DNA sequence: TGTGCCACCAGCAGAGATCGGCGCCGAGGCTACACCTTC. Its protein product is CATSRDRRRGYTF. V is TRBV15 and J is TRBJ1-2, with no clear D. The germline V and J ends were trimmed by 0 bases and 8 bases, with 10 bases remaining between them. Germline lookup yields CDR1 LNHNV and CDR2 YYDKDF (reference sequence). This CDR3 is 13 amino acids long.

This clonotype has more than one count but fewer than ten. This sequence joins TRBV25-1 and TRBJ1-1, with D uncertain. The CDR3 contains 13 residues. With 6 bases removed from V and 0 bases from J, the gap between germline ends came to 8 bases. In germline, CDR1 is MGHDK, CDR2 SYGVNS. In DNA, the CDR3 is TGTGCCAGCAGGGACGGGGTGAACACTGAAGCTTTCTTT. It specifies CASRDGVNTEAFF.

The genes are TRBV20-1 and TRBJ2-7; 10 bases are shared with TRBD2. Germline CDR1 is DFQATT and CDR2 is SNEGSKA (reference sequence). The CDR3 spans 13 residues. Trimming took 6 bases from V and 1 from J; bases not matched to a gene: 3. This chain's CDR3 is CSATSGDSYEQYV. The CDR3 bases are TGCAGTGCAACTAGCGGGGATTCCTACGAGCAGTACGTC.

This clonotype was counted at least ten times. This chain connects TRBV6-6 to TRBJ2-5; D call uncertain. There are 15 residues in the CDR3. CDR1 and CDR2 from the germline V gene are MNHNY and SVGAGI (reference sequence). Trimming stripped 7 bases from V and 2 bases from J, with 17 bases between. The CDR3 is CASIKGPAGQETQYF. The CDR3 DNA reads TGTGCCAGCATCAAGGGCCCAGCCGGGCAAGAGACCCAGTACTTC.

V is TRBV18 and J is TRBJ1-2; D remains ambiguous. There are 13 residues in the CDR3. Per the germline V gene, CDR1 is KGHSH and CDR2 is LQKENI. Trimming took off 1 base at V and 6 bases at J, with 9 bases between the two ends. The CDR3 nucleotides read TGTGCCAGCTCACCACTAGGTCGCGATGGCTACACCTTC. It codes for CASSPLGRDGYTF.

This chain links TRBV9 with TRBJ2-4, with 8 nucleotides matching TRBD1. With V trimmed by 4 bases and J by 8 bases, 11 bases remained unmatched. This CDR3 spans 15 amino acids. Germline V gene sequence: CDR1 SGDLS, CDR2 YYNGEE. The chain's CDR3 is CASSPRSGTGDIQYF. The CDR3 region has the DNA TGTGCCAGCAGCCCTCGATCCGGGACAGGCGACATTCAGTACTTC.

The chain combines TRBV5-1 with TRBJ2-1; no definite D call. V was cut by 7 bases and J by 2 bases, with 19 bases left in between. The CDR3 is 16 residues long. Germline values: CDR1 SGHRS, CDR2 YFSETQ. CDR3 nucleotides: TGCGCCAGCTACAATGGGGTCGCGAGAACCTACAATGAGCAGTTCTTC. It specifies CASYNGVARTYNEQFF.

This clonotype was picked up a small number of times. The chain recombines TRBV29-1 with TRBJ1-5, with TRBD1 matching over 12 bases. With V trimmed by 3 bases and J by 5 bases, 2 bases remained unmatched. Germline V gene data show CDR1 as SQVTM and CDR2 as ANQGSEA. The CDR3 length is 14 residues. The CDR3 bases are TGCAGCGTTGAGGGACAGGGGGCTGATCAGCCCCAGCATTTT. It encodes CSVEGQGADQPQHF.

The chain joins TRBV28 to TRBJ1-1; TRBD1 aligns across 7 bases. The CDR3 loop spans 14 amino acids. The germline V gene has CDR1 MDHEN and CDR2 SYDVKM. Trimming took 6 bases from V and 3 from J; bases not matched to a gene: 7. In DNA, the CDR3 is TGTGCCAGCAGCCCGACAGGGTACGACACTGAAGCTTTCTTT. Translated, it gives CASSPTGYDTEAFF.

This clonotype was seen a handful of times. The rearrangement links TRBV2 to TRBJ1-2; D perhaps matches TRBD1 (5 bases). V lost 7 bases and J 4 bases, leaving 16 bases between the germline ends. The CDR3 sequence is 14 residues long. The V gene's germline CDR1 is SNHLY and CDR2 FYNNEI. The CDR3 loop reads CASKGFESPYGYTF. The CDR3 region has the DNA TGTGCCAGCAAGGGGTTCGAGTCACCCTATGGCTACACCTTC.